Many counts were recorded for the clone carrying this TCR beta chain. This entry comes from a study of blood T cells in healthy people across ages. Per individual sample, total RNA of at least 5 micrograms was extracted. Primers used in a second PCR of roughly 6 to 12 cycles were a sample-barcoded 5' primer and a J-beta primer mix. Every cDNA was tagged by a template-switch adaptor with 12 random nucleotides. One entry per CDR3 protein results from TCRdb running MiXCR on the 5' RACE reads. Among about 1.5 million distinct CDR3 sequences, roughly 43% were seen once, and the ten largest hold more than 4%. Germline V gene data show CDR1 as SGDLS and CDR2 as YYNGEE. V lost 6 bases and J 2 bases, leaving 34 bases between the germline ends. The CDR3 contains 21 residues.

The chain uses TRBV9 and TRBJ2-3, with D tentatively TRBD2 (6 bases). The receptor was isolated from a woman aged 18 to 35 in good health. The sequenced sample consisted of blood. For the CDR3, the DNA is TGTGCCAGCACCCCGTGGGGCAGCTCATCACCGGGACTTGGGACCACAGATACGCAGTATTTT. Its protein is CASTPWGSSSPGLGTTDTQYF. Complete variable domain (other parts from reference TRBV9 and TRBJ2-3): DSGVTQTPKHLITATGQRVTLRCSPRSGDLSVYWYQQSLDQGLQFLIQYYNGEERAKGNILERFSAQQFPDLHSELNLSSLELGDSALYFCASTPWGSSSPGLGTTDTQYFGPGTRLTVL.